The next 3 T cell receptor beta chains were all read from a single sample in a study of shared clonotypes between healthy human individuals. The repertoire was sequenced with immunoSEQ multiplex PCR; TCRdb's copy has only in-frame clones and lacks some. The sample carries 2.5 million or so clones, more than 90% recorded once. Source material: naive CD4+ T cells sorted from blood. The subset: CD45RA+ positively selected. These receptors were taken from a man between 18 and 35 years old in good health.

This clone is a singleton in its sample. Here the CDR3 reads CASSRLEVGDGGYTF. The CDR3 region has the DNA TGTGCCAGTAGTCGGTTAGAGGTAGGGGACGGTGGCTACACCTTC. The chain joins TRBV19 to TRBJ1-2; D is perhaps TRBD1 (5 bases). V was pared by 5 bases and J by 7 bases, with 20 bases between. CDR1 LNHDA and CDR2 SQIVND come from the germline V gene (reference sequence). The CDR3 extends over 15 amino acids.

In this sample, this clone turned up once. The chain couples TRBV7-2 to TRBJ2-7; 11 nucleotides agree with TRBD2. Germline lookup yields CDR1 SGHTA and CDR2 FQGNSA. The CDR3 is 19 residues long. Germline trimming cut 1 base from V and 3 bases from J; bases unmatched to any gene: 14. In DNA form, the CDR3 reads TGTGCCAGCAGCTTAGTCTCGACTAGCGGGATTAAAGACCGCTACGAGCAGTACTTC. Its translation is CASSLVSTSGIKDRYEQYF.

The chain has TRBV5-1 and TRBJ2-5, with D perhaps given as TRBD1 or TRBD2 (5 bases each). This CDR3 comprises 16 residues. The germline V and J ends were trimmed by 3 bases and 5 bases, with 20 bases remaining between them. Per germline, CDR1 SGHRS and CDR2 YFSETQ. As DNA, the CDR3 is TGCGCCAGCAGCTCGGGGATTTTGGGGACGAGGGAGACCCAGTACTTC. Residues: CASSSGILGTRETQYF.